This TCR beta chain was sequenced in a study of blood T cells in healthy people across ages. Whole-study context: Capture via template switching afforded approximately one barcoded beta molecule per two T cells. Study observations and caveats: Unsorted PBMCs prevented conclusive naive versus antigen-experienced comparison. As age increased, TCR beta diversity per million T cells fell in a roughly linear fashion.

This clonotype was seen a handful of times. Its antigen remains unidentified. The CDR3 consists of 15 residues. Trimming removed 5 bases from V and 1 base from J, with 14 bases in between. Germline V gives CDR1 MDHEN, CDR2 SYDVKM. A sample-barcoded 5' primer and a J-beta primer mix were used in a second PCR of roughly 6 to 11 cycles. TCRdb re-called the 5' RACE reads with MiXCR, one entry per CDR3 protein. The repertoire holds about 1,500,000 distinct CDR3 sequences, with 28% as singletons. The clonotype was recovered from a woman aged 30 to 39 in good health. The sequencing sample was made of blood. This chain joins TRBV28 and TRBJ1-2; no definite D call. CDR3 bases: TGTGCCAGCAGTCCGTCGACACGCCTTAACTATGGCTACACCTTC. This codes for CASSPSTRLNYGYTF.